The 9 T cell receptor beta chains below come from one sample, sequenced in a study of OX40 agonist ivuxolimab in advanced cancers. The method was immunoSEQ multiplex PCR; TCRdb's version includes in-frame clones alone and lacks a portion of them. The sample lists about 98,000 clones; around 90% were seen once. Source: CD4+ or CD8+ T cells sorted from blood, taken in a trial of the OX40 agonist ivuxolimab. The source is an adult with an advanced solid tumor such as melanoma, head and neck, liver or kidney cancer.

The chain links TRBV6-5 to TRBJ2-3; D unresolved. The CDR3 runs to 16 residues. Trimming removed 2 bases at V and 0 bases at J, with 12 bases between. Germline CDR1 and CDR2: MNHEY and SVGAGI. CDR3 nucleotide sequence: TGTGCCAGCAGTTACGAGCTTACCACTAGCACAGATACGCAGTATTTT. This codes for CASSYELTTSTDTQYF.

This chain joins TRBV19 and TRBJ1-2; D is perhaps TRBD1 (5 bases). Germline-derived CDR1 and CDR2 are LNHDA and SQIVND (reference sequence). V lost 3 bases to trimming and J lost 7 bases, with 12 bases between them. This CDR3 comprises 13 residues. Here the CDR3 DNA reads TGTGCCAGTAGTATCTGGGGCAGTGGTGGCTACACCTTC. The encoded protein is CASSIWGSGGYTF.

The chain is built from TRBV7-2 and TRBJ2-5; no reliable D call. CDR1 and CDR2 from the germline V gene are SGHTA and FQGNSA. V was shortened by 1 base and J by 1 base, with 7 bases between the two germline ends. This CDR3 is built from 14 residues. In DNA, the CDR3 is TGTGCCAGCAGCTTAGATAGCTCCCAAGAGACCCAGTACTTC. Protein product: CASSLDSSQETQYF.

The chain recombines TRBV4-3 with TRBJ1-3; no clear D. V was cut by 3 bases and J by 1 base, with 4 bases left in between. Germline CDR1 reads LGHNA; CDR2 reads YSLEER. This CDR3 comprises 13 residues. The CDR3 loop reads CASSHGSGNTIYF. Written as DNA, the CDR3 is TGCGCCAGCAGCCACGGGTCTGGAAACACCATATATTTT.

CDR3 sequence (DNA): TGCGCCAGCTCGAAGGGGGCGGGGGAGTTCTTC. Translated: CASSKGAGEFF. The chain carries TRBV5-1 and TRBJ2-1, with D tentatively TRBD1 or TRBD2 (7 bases each). This CDR3 comprises 11 residues. Germline CDR1 is SGHRS and CDR2 is YFSETQ. V gave up 7 bases and J gave up 14 bases, with 16 bases separating them.

This clone appeared a few times. The chain has TRBV5-1 and TRBJ1-1; D ambiguous. V was clipped by 1 base and J by 5 bases, with 21 bases between them. Looked up from germline, CDR1 is SGHRS and CDR2 is YFSETQ. The CDR3 loop spans 17 amino acids. The CDR3 region has the DNA TGCGCCAGCAGCTTGTCTAGCTCCCGCAGAGGTAGGACTGAAGCTTTCTTT. As protein: CASSLSSSRRGRTEAFF.

The chain recombines TRBV19 with TRBJ2-2; 7 bases fit TRBD1. J lost 6 bases, V lost 9 bases, and 10 bases had no gene match. The CDR3 spans 14 residues. Germline CDR1 LNHDA, CDR2 SQIVND (reference sequence). The CDR3, as DNA: TGTGCCAGCTATCGGACAGGATCGTCCGGGGAGCTGTTTTTT. Translating gives CASYRTGSSGELFF.

The chain has TRBV7-8 and TRBJ2-1, with TRBD1 as a possible D gene (6 bases). The germline gives CDR1 SGHVS, CDR2 FQNEAQ. The ends were cut back, 4 bases at V and 0 bases at J, with 10 bases in the middle. The CDR3 contains 15 residues. The CDR3 here is CASSSGHRSYNEQFF. The CDR3 DNA is TGTGCCAGCAGCTCGGGACACCGCTCCTACAATGAGCAGTTCTTC.

The V and J genes are TRBV2 and TRBJ1-2; D is unresolved. CDR3 length equals 12 residues. The V gene's germline CDR1 is SNHLY and CDR2 FYNNEI. Between the trimmed V and J ends, which lost 7 bases and 7 bases, there was a span of 13 bases. CDR3 loop: CASKALGFGYTF. The CDR3 DNA sequence: TGTGCCAGCAAGGCCCTAGGTTTTGGCTACACCTTC.